This T cell receptor (beta chain) is drawn from a study of human T cells and chemical hapten exposure. Study background: Predominantly women, the patients had alopecia areata, totalis or universalis. General observations from the study: Given that the donors had alopecia, their immune response may differ from that seen in healthy people. Versus controls, expanded TCRs had significantly more large CDR3 similarity clusters.

Time point meaning: patch test 1, 2 weeks after DPC sensitization. The treatment here: therapeutic diphenylcyclopropenone sensitization with weekly scalp DPC. Trimming cost V 0 bases and J 3 bases, with 10 bases left between them. Germline V lookup: CDR1 SGHNT, CDR2 YYREEE (reference sequence). CDR3 length: 15 amino acids. The library gave individual cDNA molecules unique molecular identifiers. From the RACE reads, TCRdb called clonotypes with MiXCR, one entry per CDR3 protein. The sample lists tens of thousands of distinct CDR3 sequences, around 10% occurring once. This clonotype was observed a few times. Its antigen remains unidentified.

This clonotype originated in a woman aged 45 to 65 with alopecia areata. Some clones in this sample may be carry-over from other donors' samples. V gene TRBV5-4 combines with J gene TRBJ2-1; no reliable D call. The sample consisted of whole blood, taken in connection with sensitization to the hapten diphenylcyclopropenone (DPC). The CDR3, as DNA: TGTGCCAGCAGCTTGGACGTTAGGGTCTACAATGAGCAGTTCTTC. As protein: CASSLDVRVYNEQFF.